A single sample is the source of the 21 T cell receptor beta chains below, sequenced in a study of CD8 T cells in Susac syndrome. cDNA came from approximately 0.5 to 1 ug RNA primed by random hexamers. TCRdb recomputed calls from the immunoSEQ multiplex PCR reads with MiXCR, one row per CDR3 protein. Among 100,000 to 150,000 distinct CDR3 sequences, 93% were seen once, and the ten largest hold approximately 0.3%. The sequenced sample consisted of CD8+ T cells from PBMCs. The receptor set was obtained from a human donor with multiple sclerosis.

The genes are TRBV7-9 and TRBJ2-7, with D perhaps assigned TRBD1 or TRBD2 (5 bases each). Trimming left V 5 bases short and J 6 bases short, with 23 bases between. The CDR3 totals 16 residues. Germline V gene sequence: CDR1 SEHNR, CDR2 FQNEAQ (reference sequence). In DNA form, the CDR3 reads TGTGCCAGCAGCCAACACCGGGACGAGCCTCACGCCGAGCAGTACTTC. Protein product: CASSQHRDEPHAEQYF.

The chain uses TRBV6-8 and TRBJ2-5, with D possibly TRBD1 on 5 matching bases. CDR3 length equals 16 residues. V lost 8 bases and J lost 2, with 21 bases in between. The germline V gene has CDR1 MNHGY and CDR2 SAAAGT. The CDR3 reads CASAPHPQGIQETQYF. In DNA, the CDR3 is TGTGCCAGCGCCCCTCACCCCCAGGGTATTCAAGAGACCCAGTACTTC.

This clonotype was seen only once. The rearrangement uses TRBV2 and TRBJ2-1; D gene ambiguous. From germline, CDR1 is SNHLY and CDR2 FYNNEI. Trimming pared 2 bases from V and 8 bases from J, leaving 10 bases between. The CDR3 extends over 13 amino acids. The CDR3 bases are TGTGCCAGCAGTGAATGGCTTTTCGATGAGCAGTTCTTC. Encoded protein: CASSEWLFDEQFF.

The V and J genes are TRBV28 and TRBJ2-1; 7 nucleotides align to TRBD2. This CDR3 has 14 residues. V trimming: 0 bases; J trimming: 7 bases; junction bases outside the gene matches: 3. The V gene's germline CDR1 is MDHEN and CDR2 SYDVKM. The DNA of the CDR3 is TGTGCCAGCAGTTTATGGGCTAGCGGTAATGAGCAGTTCTTC. Its translation: CASSLWASGNEQFF. Combining the CDR3 with reference TRBV28 and TRBJ2-1 gives the whole variable domain DVKVTQSSRYLVKRTGEKVFLECVQDMDHENMFWYRQDPGLGLRLIYFSYDVKMKEKGDIPEGYSVSREKKERFSLILESASTNQTSMYLCASSLWASGNEQFFGPGTRLTVL.

The chain links TRBV7-3 to TRBJ2-1; 15 positions agree with TRBD2. The germline V gene encodes CDR1 SGHTA and CDR2 FQGTGA. The CDR3 covers 16 residues. The trim removed 2 bases at V and 7 bases at J, leaving 3 bases unmatched. CDR3: CASSLGTSGGWNEQFF. CDR3 nucleotide sequence: TGTGCCAGCAGCTTAGGGACTAGCGGGGGGTGGAATGAGCAGTTCTTC.

The V and J genes are TRBV10-3 and TRBJ2-3; 8 bases match TRBD1. Germline loops: CDR1 ENHRY, CDR2 SYGVKD. The CDR3 is 15 amino acids. Losses at the gene ends were 5 bases for V and 2 bases for J; bases not matched to a gene: 6. The CDR3 DNA reads as TGTGCCATCAGTTCGGACAGGGAAACCACAGATACGCAGTATTTT. Translating it yields CAISSDRETTDTQYF.

The J gene is TRBJ1-1, the V gene TRBV13; TRBD1 agrees at 10 bases. The germline CDR1 and CDR2 sequences are PRHDT and FYEKMQ (reference sequence). V gave up 6 bases and J gave up 6 bases; unmatched junction bases: 10. This CDR3 contains 15 residues. Here the CDR3 reads CASRLFGQGEPEAFF. The CDR3 bases are TGTGCCAGCAGACTCTTCGGACAGGGGGAGCCTGAAGCTTTCTTT. Filled out from reference TRBV13 and TRBJ1-1, the complete variable domain reads AAGVIQSPRHLIKEKRETATLKCYPIPRHDTVYWYQQGPGQDPQFLISFYEKMQSDKGSIPDRFSAQQFSDYHSELNMSSLELGDSALYFCASRLFGQGEPEAFFGQGTRLTVV.

This clonotype was seen only a few times. The chain links TRBV6-5 to TRBJ2-3; maybe TRBD2 (6 bases). This CDR3 contains 14 residues. Germline V gene data show CDR1 as MNHEY and CDR2 as SVGAGI. With 6 bases removed from V and 0 bases from J, the gap between germline ends came to 10 bases. In DNA form, the CDR3 reads TGTGCCAGCAGCTCGAGCGGGAGCACAGATACGCAGTATTTT. Its protein product is CASSSSGSTDTQYF.

CDR3 sequence (DNA): TGTGCCAGCAGTCTCGGACCGTCTTACAATGAGCAGTTCTTC. It is translated as CASSLGPSYNEQFF. The chain carries TRBV12-3 or TRBV12-4 and TRBJ2-1; D gene unclear. This CDR3 is 14 amino acids long. With 5 bases removed from V and 4 bases from J, the gap between germline ends came to 12 bases.

As for this clonotype: Mismatch with germline at one junction end may stem from a read error. The V and J genes are TRBV24-1 and TRBJ1-2, with D perhaps matching TRBD1 (5 bases). The germline V gene has CDR1 KGHDR and CDR2 SFDVKD. There are 14 residues in the CDR3. The chain's CDR3 is CATSDLGEDYGFTF. CDR3 bases: TGTGCCACCAGTGATTTAGGGGAGGACTATGGCTTCACCTTC.

The chain uses TRBV29-1 and TRBJ1-1; D is uncertain. CDR1 SQVTM and CDR2 ANQGSEA come from the germline V gene. The CDR3 runs 10 residues. The germline V and J ends were trimmed by 5 bases and 3 bases, with 4 bases remaining between them. The CDR3 sequence: CSVRDTEAFF. The CDR3 bases are TGCAGCGTTCGCGACACTGAAGCTTTCTTT.

A single count supports this clonotype. The chain couples TRBV4-1 to TRBJ2-2; 9 bases agree with TRBD1. This CDR3 is built from 14 residues. Looked up from germline, CDR1 is MGHRA and CDR2 is YSYEKL. Trimming removed 3 bases from V and 5 bases from J; junction bases left unmatched: 1. The CDR3 DNA is TGCGCCAGCAGCCACGGGACAGGGACCGGGGAGCTGTTTTTT. Translation gives CASSHGTGTGELFF.

This CDR3 reads CASSESAPADGYTF. Here the CDR3 DNA reads TGTGCCAGCAGTGAATCGGCGCCGGCGGATGGCTACACCTTC. The rearrangement joins TRBV6-1 to TRBJ1-2; D gene ambiguous. The germline V and J ends were trimmed by 2 bases and 6 bases, with 13 bases remaining between them. CDR1 and CDR2 from the germline V gene are MNHNS and SASEGT. This CDR3 has 14 amino acids.

The chain carries TRBV2 and TRBJ1-2; unclear D gene. CDR3 length: 16 residues. V lost 6 bases, J lost 1 base, and 18 bases lay in between. From germline, CDR1 is SNHLY and CDR2 FYNNEI. The CDR3 loop reads CASREPTTEVNYGYTF. Written as DNA, the CDR3 is TGTGCCAGCAGGGAACCGACTACAGAAGTTAACTATGGCTACACCTTC. The whole variable domain, remainder taken from reference TRBV2 and TRBJ1-2, is EPEVTQTPSHQVTQMGQEVILRCVPISNHLYFYWYRQILGQKVEFLVSFYNNEISEKSEIFDDQFSVERPDGSNFTLKIRSTKLEDSAMYFCASREPTTEVNYGYTFGSGTRLTVV.

The V call is TRBV5-1, the J call TRBJ2-2; D possibly uses TRBD1 or TRBD2 (5 bases each). Germline V gene sequence: CDR1 SGHRS, CDR2 YFSETQ. Trimming shortened V by 7 bases and J by 1 base, and 8 bases separated the two germline ends. This CDR3 is built from 13 residues. The CDR3 nucleotides are TGCGCCAGCGGGGACCAGAACACCGGGGAGCTGTTTTTT. Its translation: CASGDQNTGELFF.

V usage is TRBV14 and J usage is TRBJ2-1, with D tentatively TRBD1 (7 bases). The CDR3 spans 16 residues. In germline, CDR1 is SGHDN, CDR2 FVKESK. V was clipped by 4 bases and J by 10 bases, with 23 bases between them. CDR3 in amino acids: CASSRLVGSLGGEQFF. The CDR3 bases are TGTGCCAGCAGCCGGCTGGTCGGGAGTCTAGGGGGCGAGCAGTTCTTC.

The V call is TRBV11-2, the J call TRBJ2-7, with TRBD2 identical over 10 bases. CDR1 and CDR2 (germline): SGHAT, FQNNGV. The CDR3 totals 13 residues. Losses at the gene ends were 1 base for V and 9 bases for J; bases not matched to a gene: 3. The CDR3 here is CASSLASGGMQYF. For the CDR3, the DNA is TGTGCCAGCAGCTTAGCTAGCGGGGGAATGCAGTACTTC.

The chain links TRBV6-2 or TRBV6-3 to TRBJ2-3; 10 bases line up with TRBD2. V trimming: 2 bases; J trimming: 2 bases; junction bases outside the gene matches: 13. The CDR3 runs to 19 residues. Per the germline V gene, CDR1 is MNHEY and CDR2 is SVGEGT. The CDR3 coding sequence is TGTGCCAGCAGTTACATACGACGCCTAGCGGGAGTAAACACAGATACGCAGTATTTT. This translates into CASSYIRRLAGVNTDTQYF.

V usage is TRBV14 and J usage is TRBJ2-7; weak D call: TRBD2 (5 bases). The CDR3 totals 17 residues. V lost 3 bases and J lost 5, with 23 bases in between. Germline V gene sequence: CDR1 SGHDN, CDR2 FVKESK. For the CDR3, the DNA is TGTGCCAGCAGCCACCTCTCGATTGAGGGATTTGGGAACGAGCAGTACTTC. Its protein product is CASSHLSIEGFGNEQYF.

The genes are TRBV5-1 and TRBJ1-1; D may be TRBD1 (5 bases). The V end lost 4 bases, the J end lost 4 bases, and 14 bases lay between the germline ends. In germline, CDR1 is SGHRS, CDR2 YFSETQ. The CDR3 is made up of 14 amino acids. CDR3 coding DNA: TGCGCCAGCAGCGTCAGGGCGGCTGGCACTGAAGCTTTCTTT. Protein: CASSVRAAGTEAFF.

J is TRBJ2-2 and V is TRBV12-3 or TRBV12-4, with 8 bases lining up with TRBD1. The CDR3 covers 16 residues. V shed 5 bases and J 5 bases; nucleotides not matched to a gene: 10. The CDR3 region is CASSQPGQDRTGELFF. CDR3 nucleotide sequence: TGTGCCAGCAGTCAACCGGGACAGGATAGGACCGGGGAGCTGTTTTTT.